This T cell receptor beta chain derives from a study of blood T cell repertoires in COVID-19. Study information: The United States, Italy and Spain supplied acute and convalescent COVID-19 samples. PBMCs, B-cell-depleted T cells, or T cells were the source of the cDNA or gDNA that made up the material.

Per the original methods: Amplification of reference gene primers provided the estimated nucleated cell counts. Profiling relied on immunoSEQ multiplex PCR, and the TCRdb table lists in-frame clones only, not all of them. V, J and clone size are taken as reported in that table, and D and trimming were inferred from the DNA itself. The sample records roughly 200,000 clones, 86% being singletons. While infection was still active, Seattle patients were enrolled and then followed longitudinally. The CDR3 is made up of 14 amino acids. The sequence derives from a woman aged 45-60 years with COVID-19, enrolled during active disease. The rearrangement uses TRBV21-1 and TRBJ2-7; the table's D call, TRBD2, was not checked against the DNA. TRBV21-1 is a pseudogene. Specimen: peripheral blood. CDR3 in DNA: TGTGCCAGCAGCAAAGTGTCGTTTCCCTACGAGCAGTACTTC. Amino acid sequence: CASSKVSFPYEQYF.